The T cell receptor (beta chain) under discussion was sequenced for a study of CD8 T cells in ankylosing spondylitis. As to this clonotype: Its specificity is unknown.

Study-level findings and limits: In ankylosing spondylitis blood, a motif of roughly eight highly homologous TCR beta variants appeared characteristic. Significant enrichment of disease-linked clones was reportedly seen in matched ankylosing spondylitis synovial fluid. Earlier literature documents some of the motif variants in reactive arthritis synovial fluid and blood.

Per germline, CDR1 SGHVS and CDR2 FNYEAQ. The CDR3 loop spans 13 amino acids. Trimming at V came to 3 bases and at J to 5 bases, leaving 4 bases not matched to a gene. TCRdb processed the 5' RACE reads anew with MiXCR; each CDR3 protein has one entry. This table has some 840,000 distinct CDR3 sequences, 12% appearing once. The chain recombines TRBV7-6 with TRBJ2-7; TRBD2 matches 7 bases. The TCR was taken from a male donor with ankylosing spondylitis. The material sequenced was blood, either unsorted or a sorted T cell fraction (not recorded which). CDR3: CASSFGGLDEQYF. CDR3 nucleotides: TGTGCCAGCAGCTTCGGGGGGTTGGACGAGCAGTACTTC.